This T cell receptor beta chain originates from a study of CD8 T cells in ankylosing spondylitis. It was by quantitative 5'-RACE with molecular barcodes that TCR beta libraries were made. TCRdb re-called the 5' RACE reads with MiXCR, one entry per CDR3 protein. The repertoire holds about 39,000 distinct CDR3 sequences, with 10% as singletons. With V trimmed by 0 bases and J by 1 base, 5 bases remained unmatched. CDR1 is LGHNA and CDR2 is YNFKEQ in the germline V gene. The length of the CDR3 is 16 residues. Many counts were recorded for this clonotype. V gene TRBV4-2 combines with J gene TRBJ2-7; 8 bases line up with TRBD1. The sequence derives from a male donor with ankylosing spondylitis or in good health (not recorded which). The material sequenced was blood, either unsorted or a sorted T cell fraction (not recorded which). The CDR3 DNA is TGTGCCAGCAGCCAAGAGCAGGGACAGGTATCCTACGAGCAGTACTTC. Translation: CASSQEQGQVSYEQYF.